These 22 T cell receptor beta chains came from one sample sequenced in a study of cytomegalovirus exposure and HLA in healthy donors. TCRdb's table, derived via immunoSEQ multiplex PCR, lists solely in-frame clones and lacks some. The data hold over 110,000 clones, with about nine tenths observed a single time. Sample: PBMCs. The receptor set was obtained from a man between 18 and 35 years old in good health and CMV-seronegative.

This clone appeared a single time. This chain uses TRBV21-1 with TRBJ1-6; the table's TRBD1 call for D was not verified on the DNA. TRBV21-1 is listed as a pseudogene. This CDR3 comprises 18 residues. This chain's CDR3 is CASSKTSNPRTGNSPLHF. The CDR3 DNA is TGTGCCAGCAGCAAAACCTCAAATCCCCGGACAGGGAATTCACCCCTCCACTTT.

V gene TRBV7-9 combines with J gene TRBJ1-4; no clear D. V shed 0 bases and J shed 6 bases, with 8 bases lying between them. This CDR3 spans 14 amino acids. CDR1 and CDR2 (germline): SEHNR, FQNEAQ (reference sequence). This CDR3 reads CASSLAPRYEKLFF. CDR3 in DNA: TGTGCCAGCAGCTTAGCACCGCGCTATGAAAAACTGTTTTTT.

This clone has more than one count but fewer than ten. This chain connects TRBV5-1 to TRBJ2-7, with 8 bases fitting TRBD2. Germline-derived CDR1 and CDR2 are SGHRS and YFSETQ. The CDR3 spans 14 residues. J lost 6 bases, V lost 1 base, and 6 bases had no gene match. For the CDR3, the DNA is TGCGCCAGCAGCTTGCTGACGGGGGGGTCCGAGCAGTACTTC. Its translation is CASSLLTGGSEQYF.

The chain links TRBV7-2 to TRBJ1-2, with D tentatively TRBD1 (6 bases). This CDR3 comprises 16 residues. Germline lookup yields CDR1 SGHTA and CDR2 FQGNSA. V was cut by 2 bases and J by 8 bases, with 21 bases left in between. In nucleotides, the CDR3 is TGTGCCAGCAGCTTATTGGTGGGAACGGGGGGCGCCGGCTACACCTTC. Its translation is CASSLLVGTGGAGYTF.

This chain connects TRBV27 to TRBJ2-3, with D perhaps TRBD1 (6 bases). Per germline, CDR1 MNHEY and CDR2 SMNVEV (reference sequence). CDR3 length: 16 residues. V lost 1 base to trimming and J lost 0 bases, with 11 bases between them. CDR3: CASSLLQGLSTDTQYF. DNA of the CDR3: TGTGCCAGCAGTTTATTACAGGGATTAAGCACAGATACGCAGTATTTT.

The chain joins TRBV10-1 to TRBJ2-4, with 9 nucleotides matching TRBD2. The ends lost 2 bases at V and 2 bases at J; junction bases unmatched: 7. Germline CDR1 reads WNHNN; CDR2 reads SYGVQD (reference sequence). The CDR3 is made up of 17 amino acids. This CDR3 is CASSEGGGDVPKNIQYF. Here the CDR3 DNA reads TGCGCCAGCAGTGAGGGCGGGGGGGATGTACCCAAAAACATTCAGTACTTC.

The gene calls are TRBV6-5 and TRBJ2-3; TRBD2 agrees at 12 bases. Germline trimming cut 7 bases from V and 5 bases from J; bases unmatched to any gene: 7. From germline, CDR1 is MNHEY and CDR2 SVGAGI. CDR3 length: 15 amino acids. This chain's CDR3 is CASIRTSGTRDTQYF. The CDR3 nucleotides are TGTGCCAGCATCAGGACTAGCGGGACCAGAGATACGCAGTATTTT.

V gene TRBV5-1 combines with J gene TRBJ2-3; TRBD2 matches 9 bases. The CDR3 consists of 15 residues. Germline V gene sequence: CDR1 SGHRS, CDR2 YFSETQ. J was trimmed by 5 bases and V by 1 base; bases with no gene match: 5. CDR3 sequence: CASSLLAGEGDTQYF. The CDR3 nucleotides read TGCGCCAGCAGCTTGTTAGCGGGAGAGGGAGATACGCAGTATTTT.

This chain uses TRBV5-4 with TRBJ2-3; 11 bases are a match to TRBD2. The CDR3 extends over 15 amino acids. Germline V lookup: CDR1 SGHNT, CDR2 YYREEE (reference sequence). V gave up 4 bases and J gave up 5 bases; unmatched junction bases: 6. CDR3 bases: TGTGCCAGCAGCATTAGCGGGGGGGCGGGAGATACGCAGTATTTT. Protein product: CASSISGGAGDTQYF.

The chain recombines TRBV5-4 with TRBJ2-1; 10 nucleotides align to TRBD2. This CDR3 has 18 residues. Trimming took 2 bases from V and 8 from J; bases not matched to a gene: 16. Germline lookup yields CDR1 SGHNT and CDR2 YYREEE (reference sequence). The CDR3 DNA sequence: TGTGCCAGCAGCTTATTCGGCTCCAGCGGGGGGGAGACTGATGAGCAGTTCTTC. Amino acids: CASSLFGSSGGETDEQFF.

This CDR3 is CARTDDRVRNEQFF. Here the CDR3 DNA reads TGTGCCAGAACCGATGACAGGGTACGGAATGAGCAGTTCTTC. V and J are TRBV5-3 and TRBJ2-1, with 7 positions matching TRBD1. TRBV5-3 is designated an ORF whose function remains uncertain. The ends lost 6 bases at V and 7 bases at J; junction bases unmatched: 10. The CDR3 spans 14 residues.

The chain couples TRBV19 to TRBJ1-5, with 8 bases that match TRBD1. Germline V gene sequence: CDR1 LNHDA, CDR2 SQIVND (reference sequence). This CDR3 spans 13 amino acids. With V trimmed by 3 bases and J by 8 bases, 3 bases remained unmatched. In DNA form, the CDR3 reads TGTGCCAGTAGTATGGACAGGGAAGAGCCCCAGCATTTT. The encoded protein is CASSMDREEPQHF.

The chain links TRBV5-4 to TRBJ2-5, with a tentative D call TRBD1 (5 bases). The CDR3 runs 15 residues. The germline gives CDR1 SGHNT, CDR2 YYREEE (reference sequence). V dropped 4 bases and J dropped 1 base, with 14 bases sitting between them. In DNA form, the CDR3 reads TGTGCCAGCAGCGATAAAAGGGGTCTCCAAGAGACCCAGTACTTC. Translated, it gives CASSDKRGLQETQYF. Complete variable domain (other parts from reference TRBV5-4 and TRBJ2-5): ETGVTQSPTHLIKTRGQQVTLRCSSQSGHNTVSWYQQALGQGPQFIFQYYREEENGRGNFPPRFSGLQFPNYSSELNVNALELDDSALYLCASSDKRGLQETQYFGPGTRLLVL.

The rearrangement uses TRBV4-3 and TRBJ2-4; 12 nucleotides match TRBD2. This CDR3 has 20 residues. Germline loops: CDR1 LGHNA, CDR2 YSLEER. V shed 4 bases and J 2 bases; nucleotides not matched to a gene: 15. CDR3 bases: TGCGCCAGCAGCCCCCTGGGGACTAGCGGGCCCCTATCCTCCAAAAACATTCAGTACTTC. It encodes CASSPLGTSGPLSSKNIQYF.

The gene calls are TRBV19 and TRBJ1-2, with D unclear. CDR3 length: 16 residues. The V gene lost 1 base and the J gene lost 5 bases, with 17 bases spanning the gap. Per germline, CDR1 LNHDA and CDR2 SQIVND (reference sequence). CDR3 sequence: CASSIVGGHPTYGYTF. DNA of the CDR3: TGTGCCAGTAGTATAGTTGGAGGGCACCCCACTTATGGCTACACCTTC.

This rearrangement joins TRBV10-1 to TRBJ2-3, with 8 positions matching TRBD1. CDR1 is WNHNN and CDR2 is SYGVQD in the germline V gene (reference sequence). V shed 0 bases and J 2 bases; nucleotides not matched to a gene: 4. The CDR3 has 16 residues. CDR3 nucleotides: TGCGCCAGCAGTGAGTCAGGGGACAGGCTCACAGATACGCAGTATTTT. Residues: CASSESGDRLTDTQYF.

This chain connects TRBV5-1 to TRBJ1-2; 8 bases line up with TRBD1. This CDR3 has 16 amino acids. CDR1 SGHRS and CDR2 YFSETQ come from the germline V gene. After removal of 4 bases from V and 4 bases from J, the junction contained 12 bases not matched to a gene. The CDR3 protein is CASSAPEGQATYGYTF. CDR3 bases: TGCGCCAGCAGCGCGCCAGAGGGACAGGCGACCTATGGCTACACCTTC.

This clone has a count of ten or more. This chain's CDR3 is CASSSPVDNQPQHF. The CDR3 DNA is TGTGCCAGCAGCTCCCCGGTAGACAATCAGCCCCAGCATTTT. This sequence joins TRBV5-6 and TRBJ1-5; D remains ambiguous. Germline CDR1 and CDR2: SGHDT and YYEEEE. V gave up 3 bases and J gave up 3 bases, with 10 bases separating them. The CDR3 totals 14 residues.

CDR3 nucleotide sequence: TGTGCCAGCAGTGCCCTGGACAGAGCCAAAAACATTCAGTACTTC. It codes for CASSALDRAKNIQYF. The chain combines TRBV28 with TRBJ2-4; D may be TRBD1 (6 bases). The V end was cut by 5 bases, the J end by 0 bases, with 11 bases between. This CDR3 comprises 15 residues. Germline CDR1 is MDHEN and CDR2 is SYDVKM.

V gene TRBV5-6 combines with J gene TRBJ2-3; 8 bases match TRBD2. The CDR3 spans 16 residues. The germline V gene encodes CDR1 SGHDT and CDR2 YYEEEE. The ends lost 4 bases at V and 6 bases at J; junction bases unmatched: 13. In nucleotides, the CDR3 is TGTGCCAGCAGCCCGGAGGCCAGCGGGGGCTGGGATACGCAGTATTTT. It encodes CASSPEASGGWDTQYF.

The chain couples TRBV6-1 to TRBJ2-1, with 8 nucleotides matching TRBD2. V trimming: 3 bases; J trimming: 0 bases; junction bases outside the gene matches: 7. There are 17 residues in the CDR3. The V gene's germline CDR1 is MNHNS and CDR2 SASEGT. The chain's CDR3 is CASSERGGLGSYNEQFF. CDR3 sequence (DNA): TGTGCCAGCAGTGAGCGAGGGGGACTAGGCTCCTACAATGAGCAGTTCTTC.

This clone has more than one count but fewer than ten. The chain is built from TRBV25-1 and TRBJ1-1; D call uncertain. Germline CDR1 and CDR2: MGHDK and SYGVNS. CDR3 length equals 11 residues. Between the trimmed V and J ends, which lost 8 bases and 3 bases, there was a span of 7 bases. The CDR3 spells CASVLYTEAFF. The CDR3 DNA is TGTGCCAGCGTATTGTACACTGAAGCTTTCTTT.